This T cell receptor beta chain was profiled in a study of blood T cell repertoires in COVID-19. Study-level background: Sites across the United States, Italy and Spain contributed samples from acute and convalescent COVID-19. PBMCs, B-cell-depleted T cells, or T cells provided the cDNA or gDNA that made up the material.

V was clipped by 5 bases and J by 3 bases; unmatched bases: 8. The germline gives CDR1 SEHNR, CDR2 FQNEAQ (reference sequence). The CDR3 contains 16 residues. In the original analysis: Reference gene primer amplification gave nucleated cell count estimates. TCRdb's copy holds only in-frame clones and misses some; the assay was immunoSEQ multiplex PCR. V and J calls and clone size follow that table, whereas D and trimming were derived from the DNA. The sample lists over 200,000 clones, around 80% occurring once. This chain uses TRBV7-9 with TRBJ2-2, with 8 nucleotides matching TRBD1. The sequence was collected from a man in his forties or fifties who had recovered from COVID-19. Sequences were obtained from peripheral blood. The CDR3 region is CASSRLTGVDTGELFF. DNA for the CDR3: TGTGCCAGCAGCCGACTGACAGGGGTGGACACCGGGGAGCTGTTTTTT. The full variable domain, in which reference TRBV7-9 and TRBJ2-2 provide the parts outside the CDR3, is DTGVSQNPRHKITKRGQNVTFRCDPISEHNRLYWYRQTLGQGPEFLTYFQNEAQLEKSRLLSDRFSAERPKGSFSTLEIQRTEQGDSAMYLCASSRLTGVDTGELFFGEGSRLTVL.